What follows are 21 T cell receptor beta chains derived from one specimen sequenced in a study of T cell changes during pregnancy in multiple sclerosis. Assay used: immunoSEQ multiplex PCR; TCRdb lists only in-frame clones, some missing. The sample includes around 80,000 clones, around 90% of them seen just once. Source: peripheral blood, taken before pregnancy. The receptors originated from a female donor with multiple sclerosis, enrolled in a pregnancy study.

This clone has just one count. The chain joins TRBV4-3 to TRBJ1-5; D possibly corresponds to TRBD1 (5 bases). Germline V gene sequence: CDR1 LGHNA, CDR2 YSLEER. The germline V and J ends were trimmed by 0 bases and 1 base, with 7 bases remaining between them. The CDR3 contains 15 residues. The CDR3: CASSQDRVSNQPQHF. Here the CDR3 DNA reads TGCGCCAGCAGCCAAGACAGGGTGAGCAATCAGCCCCAGCATTTT.

This chain connects TRBV7-9 to TRBJ2-2; 11 bases map to TRBD2. The junction had 5 bases not matched to a gene; V was cut back by 5 bases and J by 0 bases. From germline, CDR1 is SEHNR and CDR2 FQNEAQ (reference sequence). CDR3 length equals 17 residues. The DNA of the CDR3 is TGTGCCAGCAGCCCCACTAGCGGGAGCGCGAACACCGGGGAGCTGTTTTTT. Residues: CASSPTSGSANTGELFF.

V and J are TRBV5-1 and TRBJ1-1; 7 bases agree with TRBD1. V dropped 6 bases and J dropped 1; count of bases not matched to a gene: 9. Germline CDR1 and CDR2: SGHRS and YFSETQ. This CDR3 contains 15 residues. This CDR3 is CASTYLTGPNTEAFF. CDR3 bases: TGCGCCAGCACCTATTTGACAGGGCCGAACACTGAAGCTTTCTTT.

The table lists this clone with a count of one. The chain combines TRBV7-2 with TRBJ1-5, with 7 bases aligning to TRBD1. Trimming at V came to 11 bases and at J to 4 bases, leaving 14 bases not matched to a gene. Per the germline V gene, CDR1 is SGHTA and CDR2 is FQGNSA. This CDR3 comprises 15 residues. The CDR3 region has the DNA TGTGCCTGCCCACGTAGGGGACAGAGAAATCAGCCCCAGCATTTT. This sequence encodes CACPRRGQRNQPQHF.

CDR3 in amino acids: CASSPPGRVGTEAFF. The CDR3, as DNA: TGCGCCAGCAGCCCCCCCGGCAGGGTCGGCACTGAAGCTTTCTTT. The chain recombines TRBV5-1 with TRBJ1-1; possible D gene TRBD1, 5 bases. The CDR3 consists of 15 residues. The germline V and J ends were trimmed by 4 bases and 4 bases, with 17 bases remaining between them. The germline CDR1 and CDR2 sequences are SGHRS and YFSETQ.

The chain uses TRBV10-3 and TRBJ2-1, with 10 bases lining up with TRBD2. Trimming at V came to 4 bases and at J to 5 bases, leaving 2 bases not matched to a gene. Germline assignment: CDR1 ENHRY and CDR2 SYGVKD. This CDR3 comprises 14 residues. CDR3 coding DNA: TGTGCCATCAGTGTTCTAGCGGGGGACAATGAGCAGTTCTTC. Its protein is CAISVLAGDNEQFF.

In DNA, the CDR3 is TGTGCCAGCAGTTTATCGACGGGGGGGAGAAATCAGCCCCAGCATTTT. This gives the protein CASSLSTGGRNQPQHF. J is TRBJ1-5 and V is TRBV27; D may be TRBD1 (5 bases). V was shortened by 0 bases and J by 4 bases, with 13 bases between the two germline ends. The CDR3 contains 16 residues. Germline assignment: CDR1 MNHEY and CDR2 SMNVEV (reference sequence).

CDR3 sequence: CASSTRGSGYNEQFF. The CDR3 bases are TGCGCCAGCAGCACCCGGGGAAGCGGCTACAATGAGCAGTTCTTC. The J gene is TRBJ2-1, the V gene TRBV5-1, with D possibly TRBD2 on 5 matching bases. The CDR3 loop spans 15 amino acids. CDR1 and CDR2 (germline): SGHRS, YFSETQ. The germline V and J ends were trimmed by 4 bases and 3 bases, with 14 bases remaining between them.

The chain uses TRBV9 and TRBJ1-3; possible D gene TRBD1, 6 bases. The CDR3 runs 16 residues. In germline, CDR1 is SGDLS, CDR2 YYNGEE. V was pared by 4 bases and J by 1 base, with 15 bases between. The CDR3 loop reads CASSSNPQGSGNTIYF. CDR3 bases: TGTGCCAGCAGCTCAAACCCCCAGGGGTCTGGAAACACCATATATTTT. The full variable domain, completed using reference TRBV9 and TRBJ1-3, is DSGVTQTPKHLITATGQRVTLRCSPRSGDLSVYWYQQSLDQGLQFLIQYYNGEERAKGNILERFSAQQFPDLHSELNLSSLELGDSALYFCASSSNPQGSGNTIYFGEGSWLTVV.

The CDR3 bases are TGTGCCAGCAGTTACCTTGAAGGAGAGAAAAACATTCAGTACTTC. Translated: CASSYLEGEKNIQYF. The rearrangement joins TRBV6-5 to TRBJ2-4; D gene unclear. Germline lookup yields CDR1 MNHEY and CDR2 SVGAGI. V gave up 2 bases and J gave up 4 bases, with 12 bases separating them. CDR3 length: 15 residues.

Details on this clone: Other DNA sequences from this sample encode an identical CDR3 as well. The chain combines TRBV18 with TRBJ1-4; D not resolved. The CDR3 runs to 12 residues. Germline V gene lookup returns CDR1 KGHSH and CDR2 LQKENI. Trimming stripped 6 bases from V and 8 bases from J, with 10 bases between. The CDR3 region is CASSPRGEKLFF. CDR3 DNA sequence: TGTGCCAGCTCCCCTAGAGGGGAAAAACTGTTTTTT.

This clone was counted once. V gene TRBV7-9 combines with J gene TRBJ2-7, with 8 bases aligning to TRBD2. The germline V gene encodes CDR1 SEHNR and CDR2 FQNEAQ (reference sequence). V trimming: 4 bases; J trimming: 4 bases; junction bases outside the gene matches: 9. The length of the CDR3 is 15 residues. CDR3 nucleotides: TGTGCCAGCAGCTCGACCGGGACTAGGGTATACGAGCAGTACTTC. This translates into CASSSTGTRVYEQYF.

V usage is TRBV29-1 and J usage is TRBJ2-1; D is unresolved. The CDR3 is made up of 11 amino acids. The V end was cut by 0 bases, the J end by 8 bases, with 5 bases between. CDR1 and CDR2 from the germline V gene are SQVTM and ANQGSEA. The CDR3 loop is CSVEDTDEQFF. The DNA for the CDR3 is TGCAGCGTTGAAGACACTGATGAGCAGTTCTTC.

Here the CDR3 DNA reads TGTGCCAGCAGCTTAGGACAGGGGACGAACACTGAAGCTTTCTTT. It encodes CASSLGQGTNTEAFF. The gene calls are TRBV11-2 and TRBJ1-1, with 8 bases lining up with TRBD1. The CDR3 loop spans 15 amino acids. V was pared by 1 base and J by 1 base, with 2 bases of the junction left unmatched. Per the germline V gene, CDR1 is SGHAT and CDR2 is FQNNGV.

The chain joins TRBV28 to TRBJ2-7; unclear D gene. This CDR3 has 15 amino acids. CDR1 is MDHEN, CDR2 SYDVKM, per germline. Trimming took 4 bases from V and 2 from J, leaving 15 bases between them. CDR3 DNA sequence: TGTGCCAGCAGTTCCCTCCGGGTGTCAACCTACGAGCAGTACTTC. This codes for CASSSLRVSTYEQYF.

This clone was recorded only once. The chain combines TRBV5-1 with TRBJ2-1, with D possibly TRBD1 on 5 matching bases. The ends were cut back, 0 bases at V and 6 bases at J, with 7 bases in the middle. Germline loops: CDR1 SGHRS, CDR2 YFSETQ. The CDR3 spans 13 residues. CDR3 loop: CASSLAGSNEQFF. The CDR3, as DNA: TGCGCCAGCAGCTTGGCAGGGTCCAATGAGCAGTTCTTC.

The chain carries TRBV4-1 and TRBJ1-2; 10 nucleotides line up with TRBD1. The CDR3 covers 16 residues. Per germline, CDR1 MGHRA and CDR2 YSYEKL. V lost 4 bases, J lost 2 bases, and 7 bases stayed unmatched. CDR3 residues: CASSRPGQGSNYGYTF. The CDR3 DNA reads as TGCGCCAGCAGCCGACCGGGACAGGGGTCCAACTATGGCTACACCTTC.

The genes are TRBV13 and TRBJ1-4, with 10 bases matching TRBD1. The V gene end was trimmed by 1 base and the J gene end by 4 bases; junction bases not matched to a gene: 6. Germline V lookup: CDR1 PRHDT, CDR2 FYEKMQ (reference sequence). This CDR3 comprises 17 residues. CDR3 sequence (DNA): TGTGCCAGCAGCTTAGCGGGGACAGGGGCGAATAATGAAAAACTGTTTTTT. The encoded protein is CASSLAGTGANNEKLFF.

The gene calls are TRBV25-1 and TRBJ1-1; D gene ambiguous. The CDR3 length is 14 residues. V was clipped by 6 bases and J by 3 bases, with 14 bases between them. Germline V gene lookup returns CDR1 MGHDK and CDR2 SYGVNS. CDR3 residues: CASRPGWRDTEAFF. Written as DNA, the CDR3 is TGTGCCAGCAGACCGGGCTGGAGGGACACTGAAGCTTTCTTT.

This rearrangement joins TRBV27 to TRBJ1-1; weak D call: TRBD1 (6 bases). From germline, CDR1 is MNHEY and CDR2 SMNVEV (reference sequence). There are 12 residues in the CDR3. Between the trimmed V and J ends, which lost 5 bases and 7 bases, there was a span of 11 bases. The chain's CDR3 is CASSRLDSEAFF. The CDR3 nucleotides read TGTGCCAGCAGTCGCCTGGACAGTGAAGCTTTCTTT.

Worth noting for this clone: Other DNA sequences from this sample encode an identical CDR3 as well. The gene calls are TRBV4-1 and TRBJ2-1; D is unresolved. The CDR3 totals 12 residues. Trimming removed 4 bases from V and 5 bases from J, with 6 bases in between. Germline assignment: CDR1 MGHRA and CDR2 YSYEKL. CDR3 nucleotides: TGCGCCAGCAGCCTACAAGACAATGAGCAGTTCTTC. This encodes CASSLQDNEQFF.